This TCR beta chain was documented in a study of blood T cell repertoires in COVID-19 (dated by TCRdb to between 2020 and 2021). For context, the study as a whole: Samples from collaborators originated in the United States, Italy and Spain and spanned both the acute and convalescent phases of COVID-19. The dataset comprised deeply sampled blood TCRbeta repertoires from subjects exposed to, actively infected with, or recovered from COVID-19. Sample metadata almost always included a de-identified subject ID, COVID-19 status, age in years and sex. Where available, HLA class I and class II types were taken from metadata supplied by the sample provider and were not determined by assay-based typing. The samples were drawn from two sources: the first 160 participants of the ongoing ImmuneRACE study, and 1,200 or so subjects contributed by 6 global collaborators. The prospective study material was composed of cDNA or gDNA derived from T cells, B-cell-depleted T cells, or PBMCs. The repertoires were made available in a free public database intended to serve as a resource for research on the immune response to SARS-CoV-2.

The immunoSEQ Assay, a bias-controlled multiplex PCR, was used to amplify TCRbeta CDR3 regions from genomic DNA. As for how the authors treated the data: The number of nucleated cells in each sample was estimated by amplification of reference gene primers within the assay. To quantify the absolute abundance of each unique TCRbeta CDR3 rearrangement, sequence reads were collapsed and filtered. For each sample, productive Simpson clonality was calculated by taking the square root of Simpson's diversity index across productive rearrangements. In TCRdb, the immuneACCESS table is reduced to in-frame sequences with V and J assigned. These tables do not hold every clone; where another copy was compared, an unresolved V gene accounts for under half, and the others remain unexplained. Clonal size and the V and J genes are those of that table, whereas D and trimming came from the DNA. Here the sample has more than 100,000 clones; approximately 80% occur a single time. The ten biggest clones cover about 4% of the sample.

On this clone itself: It lacks a known antigen. It has no much larger one-base neighbor in the sample; base qualities were not kept.

The germline V gene yields SGDLS for CDR1 and YYNGEE for CDR2. V ends up 2 bases short and J 5 bases short, with an unmatched junction base count of 7. Counted from cysteine to phenylalanine, this CDR3 has 17 amino acids. Only the CDR3 DNA is retained, 51 bases long and in frame from the first base. What the authors observed across the whole study: The quantity of clinical and demographic metadata differed by source and by participant and was supplied without curation.

Collaborating institutions collected whole blood in K2EDTA tubes following their own protocols. For TCRbeta analysis, collaborators shipped samples as frozen whole blood, isolated PBMCs, or DNA extracted from either of those sample types. The receptor comes from a woman of 80 years or more with acute or convalescent COVID-19. Sequenced sample: peripheral blood. The sequence links TRBV9 to TRBJ2-3, with 14 middle bases fitting TRBD2. The nucleotides read TGTGCCAGCAGCGTGGGACTAGCGGGAGAGTGGGAAGATACGCAGTATTTT. Its amino acids are CASSVGLAGEWEDTQYF. When the CDR3 is completed using the reference TRBV9 and TRBJ2-3 genes on either side, the full variable domain is DSGVTQTPKHLITATGQRVTLRCSPRSGDLSVYWYQQSLDQGLQFLIQYYNGEERAKGNILERFSAQQFPDLHSELNLSSLELGDSALYFCASSVGLAGEWEDTQYFGPGTRLTVL.